Below, 4 T cell receptor beta chains from the same sample are listed, as sequenced in a study of T cells in Graves' hyperthyroidism and ophthalmopathy. Amplification yielded TCR beta CDR3 regions, with RNA transcripts as the source. TCR CDR3 underwent first-round RT-PCR with the HTBI primer set. TCRdb independently ran MiXCR on the multiplex PCR reads; one entry per CDR3 protein. The sample carries 370,000 or so distinct CDR3 sequences, approximately 13% recorded once. The material sequenced was blood. The receptors derive from a man under 40 with Graves' hyperthyroidism that later progressed to Graves' ophthalmopathy.

This clonotype was recorded many times. V usage is TRBV3-1 and J usage is TRBJ2-6, with unresolved D. Germline lookup yields CDR1 LGHDT and CDR2 YNNKEL (reference sequence). The CDR3 extends over 14 amino acids. Deletions cut 0 bases from V and 3 bases from J, with 3 bases between. CDR3 amino acids: CASSQDGGANVLTF. The CDR3 DNA reads TGTGCCAGCAGCCAAGATGGTGGGGCCAACGTCCTGACTTTC.

This clonotype was counted at least ten times. The CDR3 sequence is CASSLYRQDSYNEQFF. The CDR3 DNA follows: TGTGCCAGCAGCTTATATCGACAGGATTCCTACAATGAGCAGTTCTTC. The V call is TRBV7-9, the J call TRBJ2-1, with D maybe TRBD1 (6 bases). The CDR3 runs 16 residues. V dropped 2 bases and J dropped 1 base, with 12 bases sitting between them. Per the germline V gene, CDR1 is SEHNR and CDR2 is FQNEAQ (reference sequence).

This clonotype was picked up many times. This chain links TRBV5-8 with TRBJ2-7; D could derive from TRBD1 or TRBD2 (5 bases each). Trimming took off 6 bases at V and 2 bases at J, with 15 bases between the two ends. CDR1 is SGHTS, CDR2 YDEGEE, per germline. CDR3 size: 14 residues. DNA for the CDR3: TGTGCCAGCATACGTGGAAGAGGGGCCTACGAGCAGTACTTC. This codes for CASIRGRGAYEQYF.

This clonotype was observed at least ten times. The J gene is TRBJ1-5, the V gene TRBV20-1; no firm D call. V was pared by 0 bases and J by 5 bases, with 5 bases between. The CDR3 consists of 12 residues. Per germline, CDR1 DFQATT and CDR2 SNEGSKA (reference sequence). The CDR3 DNA sequence: TGCAGTGCTAGAGATTCTCATCAGCCCCAGCATTTT. Encoded protein: CSARDSHQPQHF.